This T cell receptor beta chain is drawn from a study of blood T cell repertoires in COVID-19 (dated by TCRdb to the early 2020s). Looking at the study overall: Samples covering the acute and convalescent phases of COVID-19 were provided by collaborators in the United States, Italy and Spain. The material from the prospective study consisted of cDNA or gDNA derived from T cells, B-cell-depleted T cells, or PBMCs. The dataset comprised deeply sampled blood TCRbeta repertoires from subjects exposed to, actively infected with, or recovered from COVID-19. The repertoires were released in a freely available public database intended as a resource for research on the immune response to SARS-CoV-2. The samples were drawn from two sources: the first 160 participants of the ongoing ImmuneRACE study, and 950 to 1,500 subjects contributed by 6 global collaborators. Nearly every sample came with metadata listing a de-identified subject ID, COVID-19 status, age in years and sex. Where available, HLA class I and class II types were obtained from metadata supplied by the sample provider rather than from assay-based typing.

The collaborating institutions used their own protocols to collect whole blood in K2EDTA tubes. For TCRbeta analysis, collaborators shipped samples in one of three forms: frozen whole blood, isolated PBMCs, or DNA extracted from either of those sample types. Looking up the germline V gene (reference sequence) yields CDR1 LNHDA and CDR2 SQIVND. Measured from the cysteine to the phenylalanine, the CDR3 is 14 residues long. Only the CDR3 portion is preserved as DNA: 42 bases, with reading frame beginning at the first base. V is reduced by 2 bases and J by 0 bases, leaving a spacing of 7 bases between them. Points on this clone: The target of this receptor is not known. Within one base of it there is no much larger clone, and no base qualities were kept.

TCRbeta CDR3 regions were amplified from genomic DNA by means of the immunoSEQ Assay, a bias-controlled multiplex PCR. Per the original workflow: Nucleated cell counts per sample were estimated from amplification of reference gene primers within the assay. To quantify the absolute abundance of each unique TCRbeta CDR3 rearrangement, sequence reads were collapsed and filtered. For each sample, productive Simpson clonality was calculated as the square root of Simpson's diversity index over productive rearrangements. TCRdb carries this immuneACCESS record with in-frame sequences only. Its versions omit some clonotypes, under half of them owing to an unresolved V gene in the studies checked, with the rest unexplained. V and J calls and clone size come straight from that table; D and trimming were deduced from the DNA. The sample table shows 170,000 or so clones, and over 80% are seen once. The ten largest make up roughly 2.9% of the sample.

Results the study describes overall, beyond this receptor: The amount of clinical and demographic metadata varied by source and participant and was provided uncurated.

The sample consisted of peripheral blood. This sequence originates from a woman aged 55-75 years with acute or convalescent COVID-19. This chain joins TRBV19 to TRBJ1-1; the D segment cannot be called with confidence. The DNA reads as follows: TGTGCCAGTAGTATACACAACATGAACACTGAAGCTTTCTTT. This encodes CASSIHNMNTEAFF.